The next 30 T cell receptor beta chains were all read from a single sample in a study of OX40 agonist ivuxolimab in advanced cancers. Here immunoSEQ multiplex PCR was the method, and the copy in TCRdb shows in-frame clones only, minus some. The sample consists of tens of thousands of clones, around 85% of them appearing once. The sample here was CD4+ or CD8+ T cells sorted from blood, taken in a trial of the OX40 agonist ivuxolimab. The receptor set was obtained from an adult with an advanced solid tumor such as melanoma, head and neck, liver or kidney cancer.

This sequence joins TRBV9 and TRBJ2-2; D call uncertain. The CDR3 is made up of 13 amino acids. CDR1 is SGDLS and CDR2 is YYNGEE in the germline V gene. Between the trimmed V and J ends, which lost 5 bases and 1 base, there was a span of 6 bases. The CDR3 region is CASSLGNTGELFF. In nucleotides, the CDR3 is TGTGCCAGCAGTCTGGGGAACACCGGGGAGCTGTTTTTT.

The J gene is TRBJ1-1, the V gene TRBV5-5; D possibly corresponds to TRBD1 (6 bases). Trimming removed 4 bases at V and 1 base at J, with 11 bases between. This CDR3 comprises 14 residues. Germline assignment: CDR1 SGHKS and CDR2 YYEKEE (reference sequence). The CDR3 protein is CASSPGQPNTEAFF. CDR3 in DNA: TGTGCCAGCAGCCCTGGACAGCCGAACACTGAAGCTTTCTTT.

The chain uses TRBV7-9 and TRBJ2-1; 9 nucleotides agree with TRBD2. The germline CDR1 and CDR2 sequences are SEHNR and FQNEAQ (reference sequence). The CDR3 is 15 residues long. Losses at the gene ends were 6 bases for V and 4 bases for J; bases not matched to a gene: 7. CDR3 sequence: CASSHTSGSYNEQFF. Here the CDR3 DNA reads TGTGCCAGCAGTCACACTAGCGGGTCTTACAATGAGCAGTTCTTC.

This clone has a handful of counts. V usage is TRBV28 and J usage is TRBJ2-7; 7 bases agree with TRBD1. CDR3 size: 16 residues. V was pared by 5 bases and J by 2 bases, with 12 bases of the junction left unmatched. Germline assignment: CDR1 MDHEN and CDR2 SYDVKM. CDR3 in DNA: TGTGCCAGCAGTCTCCCCGGGACAGTCTTACCCTACGAGCAGTACTTC. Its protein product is CASSLPGTVLPYEQYF.

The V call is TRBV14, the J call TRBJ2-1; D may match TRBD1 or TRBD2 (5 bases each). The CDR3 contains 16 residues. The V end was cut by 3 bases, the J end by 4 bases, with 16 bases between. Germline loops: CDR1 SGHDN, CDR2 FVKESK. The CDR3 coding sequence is TGTGCCAGCAGCCAGGGGGTGGCCCCCATTTACAATGAGCAGTTCTTC. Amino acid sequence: CASSQGVAPIYNEQFF.

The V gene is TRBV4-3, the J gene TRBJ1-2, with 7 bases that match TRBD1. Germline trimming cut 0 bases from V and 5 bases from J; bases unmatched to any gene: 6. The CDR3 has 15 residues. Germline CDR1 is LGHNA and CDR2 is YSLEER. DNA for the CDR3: TGCGCCAGCAGCCAAGATTGGAGGGGGCCGTATGGCTACACCTTC. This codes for CASSQDWRGPYGYTF.

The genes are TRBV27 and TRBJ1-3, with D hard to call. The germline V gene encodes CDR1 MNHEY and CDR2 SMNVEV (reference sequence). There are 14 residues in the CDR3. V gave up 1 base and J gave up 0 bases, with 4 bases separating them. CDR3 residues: CASSLLGSGNTIYF. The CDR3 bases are TGTGCCAGCAGTTTATTGGGCTCTGGAAACACCATATATTTT.

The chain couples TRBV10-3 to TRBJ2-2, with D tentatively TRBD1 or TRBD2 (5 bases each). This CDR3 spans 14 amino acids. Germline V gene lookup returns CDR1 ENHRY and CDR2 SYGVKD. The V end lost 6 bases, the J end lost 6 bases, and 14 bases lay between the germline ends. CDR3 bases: TGTGCCATCAGGACCTTGGGGGATTCCGGGGAGCTGTTTTTT. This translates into CAIRTLGDSGELFF.

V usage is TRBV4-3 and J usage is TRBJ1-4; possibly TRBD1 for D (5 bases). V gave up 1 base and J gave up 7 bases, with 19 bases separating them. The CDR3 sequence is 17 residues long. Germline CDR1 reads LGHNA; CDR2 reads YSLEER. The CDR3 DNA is TGCGCCAGCAGCCAAGGGGGGGAAGGGGCAAACACTGAAAAACTGTTTTTT. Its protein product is CASSQGGEGANTEKLFF.

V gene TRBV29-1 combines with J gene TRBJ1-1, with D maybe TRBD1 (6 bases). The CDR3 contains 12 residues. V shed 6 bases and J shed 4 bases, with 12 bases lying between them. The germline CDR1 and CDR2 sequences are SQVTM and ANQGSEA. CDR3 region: CSVRGGPTEAFF. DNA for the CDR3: TGCAGCGTGAGAGGGGGTCCCACTGAAGCTTTCTTT.

The CDR3 DNA reads TGTGCCAGCAGCCACGACAGGGGGTGGAGCACTGAAGCTTTCTTT. Residues: CASSHDRGWSTEAFF. This rearrangement joins TRBV28 to TRBJ1-1; 9 nucleotides line up with TRBD1. The J segment lost 4 bases and the V segment lost 6 bases, leaving 9 bases of the junction unmatched. The CDR3 length is 15 residues. Germline CDR1 is MDHEN and CDR2 is SYDVKM.

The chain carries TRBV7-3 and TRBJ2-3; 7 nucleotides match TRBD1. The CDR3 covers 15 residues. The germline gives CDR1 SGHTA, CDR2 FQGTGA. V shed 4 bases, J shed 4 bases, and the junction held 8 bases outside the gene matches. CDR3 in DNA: TGTGCCAGCAGCTCGGGACAGAGCCCTCCAGATACGCAGTATTTT. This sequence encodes CASSSGQSPPDTQYF.

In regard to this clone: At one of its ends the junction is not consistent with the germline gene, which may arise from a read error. DNA for the CDR3: TGTGCTAGCAGCTTAGGTCGGGACAGTCCTGCGGGGACCCAGTACTTC. As protein: CASSLGRDSPAGTQYF. This rearrangement joins TRBV7-7 to TRBJ2-5; 7 bases agree with TRBD1. The germline CDR1 and CDR2 sequences are SSHAT and FNYEAQ (reference sequence). This CDR3 has 16 residues.

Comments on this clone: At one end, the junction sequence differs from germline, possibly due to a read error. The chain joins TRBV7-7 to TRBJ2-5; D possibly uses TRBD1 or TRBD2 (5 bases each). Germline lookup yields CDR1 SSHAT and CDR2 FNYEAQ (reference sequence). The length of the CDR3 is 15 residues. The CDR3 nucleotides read TGTGCTAGCAGCTGGACCCCGGGGCTCCGGGAAACCCAGTACTTC. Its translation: CASSWTPGLRETQYF.

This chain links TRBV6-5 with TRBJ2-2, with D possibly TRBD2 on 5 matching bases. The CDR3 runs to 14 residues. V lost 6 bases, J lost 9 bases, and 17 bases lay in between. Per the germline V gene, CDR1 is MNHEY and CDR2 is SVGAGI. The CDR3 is CASSSSLVGRELFF. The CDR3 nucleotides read TGTGCCAGCAGCTCCTCACTAGTAGGGCGGGAGCTGTTTTTT.

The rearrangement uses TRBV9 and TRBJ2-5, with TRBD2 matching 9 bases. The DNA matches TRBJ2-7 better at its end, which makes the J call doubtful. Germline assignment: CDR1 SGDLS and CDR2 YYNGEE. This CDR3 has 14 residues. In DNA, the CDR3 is TGTGCCAGCAGCGAGGGACTAGCCCTCTACGAGCAGTACTTC. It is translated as CASSEGLALYEQYF.

The CDR3 sequence: CASSSPGTGSYEQYF. CDR3 coding DNA: TGTGCCAGCAGTTCTCCCGGGACAGGGTCCTACGAGCAGTACTTC. The genes are TRBV28 and TRBJ2-7; TRBD1 matches 9 bases. V shed 4 bases, J shed 1 base, and the junction held 5 bases outside the gene matches. CDR3 length: 15 amino acids. CDR1 is MDHEN, CDR2 SYDVKM, per germline.

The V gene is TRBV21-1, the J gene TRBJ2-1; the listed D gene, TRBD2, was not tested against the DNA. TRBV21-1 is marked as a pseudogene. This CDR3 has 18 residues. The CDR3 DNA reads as TGTGCCAGCAGCCCCCTCGTAAAGCGGAGACCTCACTTCAATGAGCAGTTCTTC. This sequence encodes CASSPLVKRRPHFNEQFF.

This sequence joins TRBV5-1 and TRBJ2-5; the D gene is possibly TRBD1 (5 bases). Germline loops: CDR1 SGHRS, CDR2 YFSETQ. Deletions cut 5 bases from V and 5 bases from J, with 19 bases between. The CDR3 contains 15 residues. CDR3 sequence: CASSTSTGFAETQYF. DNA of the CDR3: TGCGCCAGCAGTACGAGTACAGGCTTTGCGGAGACCCAGTACTTC. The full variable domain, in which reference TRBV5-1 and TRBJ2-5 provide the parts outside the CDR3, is KAGVTQTPRYLIKTRGQQVTLSCSPISGHRSVSWYQQTPGQGLQFLFEYFSETQRNKGNFPGRFSGRQFSNSRSEMNVSTLELGDSALYLCASSTSTGFAETQYFGPGTRLLVL.

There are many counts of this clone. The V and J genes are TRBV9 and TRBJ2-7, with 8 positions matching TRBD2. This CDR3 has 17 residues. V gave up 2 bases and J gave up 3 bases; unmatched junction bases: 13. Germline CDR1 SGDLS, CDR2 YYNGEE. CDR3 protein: CASSVDSGAGDVYEQYF. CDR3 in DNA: TGTGCCAGCAGCGTGGATTCGGGAGCGGGGGATGTCTACGAGCAGTACTTC.

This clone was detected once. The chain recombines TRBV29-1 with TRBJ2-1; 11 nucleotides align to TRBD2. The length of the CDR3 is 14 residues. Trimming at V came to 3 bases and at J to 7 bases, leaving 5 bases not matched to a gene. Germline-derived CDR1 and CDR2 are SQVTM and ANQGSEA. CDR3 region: CSVDGLAGYNEQFF. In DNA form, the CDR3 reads TGCAGCGTTGATGGACTAGCGGGCTATAATGAGCAGTTCTTC.

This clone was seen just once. The CDR3 here is CASSVESVGDGQETQYF. The CDR3 nucleotides are TGTGCCAGCAGCGTAGAGTCAGTAGGCGATGGGCAAGAGACCCAGTACTTC. The chain combines TRBV9 with TRBJ2-5; D gene unclear. V lost 0 bases, J lost 2 bases, and 17 bases lay in between. This CDR3 is 17 amino acids long. CDR1 and CDR2 from the germline V gene are SGDLS and YYNGEE.

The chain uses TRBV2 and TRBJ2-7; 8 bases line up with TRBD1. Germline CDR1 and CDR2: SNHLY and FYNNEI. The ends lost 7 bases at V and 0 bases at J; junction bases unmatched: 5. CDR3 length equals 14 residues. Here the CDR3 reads CASIGTGSSYEQYF. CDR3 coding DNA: TGTGCCAGCATTGGGACAGGTAGCTCCTACGAGCAGTACTTC.

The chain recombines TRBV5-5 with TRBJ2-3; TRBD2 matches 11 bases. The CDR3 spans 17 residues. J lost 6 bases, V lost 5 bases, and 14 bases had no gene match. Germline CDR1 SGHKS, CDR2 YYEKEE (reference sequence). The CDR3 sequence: CASRPRLAGYAGDTQYF. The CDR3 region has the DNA TGTGCCAGCAGGCCCAGACTAGCGGGATATGCCGGGGATACGCAGTATTTT.

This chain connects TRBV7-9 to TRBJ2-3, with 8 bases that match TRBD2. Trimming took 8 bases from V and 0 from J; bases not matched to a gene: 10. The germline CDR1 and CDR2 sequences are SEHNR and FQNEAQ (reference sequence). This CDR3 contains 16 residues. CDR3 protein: CASCLSGNSSTDTQYF. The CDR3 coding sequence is TGTGCCAGCTGCCTTAGCGGGAATTCGAGCACAGATACGCAGTATTTT.

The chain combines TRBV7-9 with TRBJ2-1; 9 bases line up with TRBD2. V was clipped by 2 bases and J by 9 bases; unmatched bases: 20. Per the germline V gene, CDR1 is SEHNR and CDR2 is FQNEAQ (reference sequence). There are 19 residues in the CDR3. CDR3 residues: CASSLTSPTSGWAVGEQFF. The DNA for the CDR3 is TGTGCCAGCAGCTTAACTAGCCCGACTAGCGGATGGGCCGTGGGTGAGCAGTTCTTC.

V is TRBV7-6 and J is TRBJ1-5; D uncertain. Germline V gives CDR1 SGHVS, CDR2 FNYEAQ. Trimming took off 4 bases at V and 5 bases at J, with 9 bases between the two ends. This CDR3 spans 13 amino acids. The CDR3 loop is CASSSTDDQPQHF. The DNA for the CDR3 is TGTGCCAGCAGCTCAACGGACGATCAGCCCCAGCATTTT.

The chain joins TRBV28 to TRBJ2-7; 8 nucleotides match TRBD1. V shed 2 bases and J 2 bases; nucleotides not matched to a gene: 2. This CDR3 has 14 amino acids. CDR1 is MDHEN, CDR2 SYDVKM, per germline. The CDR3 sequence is CASSLKTGAYEQYF. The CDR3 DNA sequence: TGTGCCAGCAGTTTAAAGACAGGGGCCTACGAGCAGTACTTC. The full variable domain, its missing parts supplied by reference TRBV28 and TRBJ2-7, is DVKVTQSSRYLVKRTGEKVFLECVQDMDHENMFWYRQDPGLGLRLIYFSYDVKMKEKGDIPEGYSVSREKKERFSLILESASTNQTSMYLCASSLKTGAYEQYFGPGTRLTVT.

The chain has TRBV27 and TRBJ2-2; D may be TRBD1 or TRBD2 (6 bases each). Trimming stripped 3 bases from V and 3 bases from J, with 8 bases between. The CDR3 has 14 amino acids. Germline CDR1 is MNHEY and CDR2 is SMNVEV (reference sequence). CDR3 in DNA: TGTGCCAGCAGTTTGGGGGGCTACACCGGGGAGCTGTTTTTT. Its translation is CASSLGGYTGELFF.

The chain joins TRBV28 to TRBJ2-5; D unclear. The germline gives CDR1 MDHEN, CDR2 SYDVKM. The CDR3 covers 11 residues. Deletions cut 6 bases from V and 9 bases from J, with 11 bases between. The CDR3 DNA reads TGTGCCAGCAGGGACGGAAGGGCCCAGTACTTC. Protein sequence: CASRDGRAQYF.